This T cell receptor beta chain was recovered during a study of cytomegalovirus exposure and HLA in healthy donors (dated by TCRdb to about 2017). Context from the whole study: According to a later analysis, the approximately 120 validation repertoires were produced on the same platform as the 666 repertoires of the first cohort. The aim of the study was to test whether cataloging public T cell receptors could identify signatures of past pathogen exposure. A separate validation cohort of roughly 130 different subjects was used in addition to the approximately 700-subject first cohort. To predict cytomegalovirus infection status, the study brought together high-throughput TCR immunosequencing, statistical association of individual TCRs with disease status, and machine learning.

General conclusions and limits of the study: The authors suggested that the approach could potentially be generalized to other disease states and immunological phenotypes. A few of the identified cytomegalovirus-associated TCR beta chains were confirmed in vitro to be specific for cytomegalovirus antigens. Of the cluster scores, about 94% were above 0 in a later analysis, which found that TCRs clustered in the first cohort also tended to co-occur in the 130 or so validation repertoires. The study listed 164 TCR beta chains as associated with cytomegalovirus. The validation cohort had no HLA typing available for a later analysis, so co-occurrence within that cohort was assessed over all 120 or so repertoires. While some public TCRs were present in many individuals, most TCR sequences turned up only very rarely across donors. Cytomegalovirus status was reported to be diagnosed by the classifier with high specificity and sensitivity in both the original and validation cohorts.

The germline V gene encodes CDR1 SGHTA and CDR2 FQGTGA. The V and J ends are trimmed by 3 bases and 3 bases, leaving 8 bases between them. CDR3 length: 13 amino acids, cysteine to phenylalanine. Only CDR3 DNA remains: 39 bases, in frame from the first base. The donors belonged to the validation cohort of around 120 subjects, which was separate from the 666-subject first cohort. The library was built by means of the immunoSEQ multiplex PCR assay. In the original analysis: A statistical classification framework was built to diagnose cytomegalovirus status from the catalog of TCR beta chain sequences. The immuneACCESS repertoire file appears here via TCRdb, limited to in-frame rearrangements. These files lack a portion of the clones; in checked studies, under half of the deficit traces to unresolved V genes, and the cause of the others is not known. The V and J calls and clone size come from that table; D and trimming were worked out from the DNA. This sample has tens of thousands of clones in its table, and 91% of those were observed once. The leading ten clones occupy 2% to 2.5% of the sample.

Points on this clone: Its recognized antigen is unknown. No much larger clone is present one base from it, and per-base qualities are unavailable.

The clonotype was recovered from a woman in her thirties in good health and CMV-seronegative. Specimen: PBMCs. In this chain, TRBV7-3 is recombined with TRBJ1-2, with no D gene named confidently. CDR3 loop: CASSFHLDYGYTF. The nucleotide sequence reads as follows: TGTGCCAGCAGCTTTCACTTGGACTATGGCTACACCTTC.